The 17 T cell receptor beta chains listed next were all sequenced from one sample in a study of T-cell reconstitution after alpha-beta-depleted transplantation in children. The library targeted TCRbeta and was prepared with unique molecular identifiers. TCRdb re-derived calls from the PCR reads in MiXCR, one entry per CDR3 protein. Of around 670,000 distinct CDR3 sequences listed, about an eighth are singletons. The sample was PBMCs, taken before TCRalphabeta/CD19-depleted stem cell transplant. These receptors were taken from a girl aged 2 to 9 with congenital amegakaryocytic thrombocytopenia, due to receive a stem cell transplant.

This clonotype was recorded a few times. V usage is TRBV4-2 and J usage is TRBJ2-5, with 7 positions matching TRBD1. CDR3 length: 16 amino acids. CDR1 is LGHNA and CDR2 is YNFKEQ in the germline V gene. Trimming cost V 3 bases and J 5 bases; bases outside gene matches: 12. The CDR3 DNA follows: TGTGCCAGCAGCCATATTTTACAGGGGTTACAGGAGACCCAGTACTTC. Its translation: CASSHILQGLQETQYF.

Ten or more counts support this clonotype. This rearrangement joins TRBV7-9 to TRBJ1-2; D gene ambiguous. CDR3 length equals 14 residues. From germline, CDR1 is SEHNR and CDR2 FQNEAQ (reference sequence). V lost 1 base, J lost 3 bases, and 9 bases lay in between. CDR3 nucleotide sequence: TGTGCCAGCAGCTTAGTCCCACAGCACTATGGCTACACCTTC. As protein: CASSLVPQHYGYTF. The full variable domain, completed using reference TRBV7-9 and TRBJ1-2, is DTGVSQNPRHKITKRGQNVTFRCDPISEHNRLYWYRQTLGQGPEFLTYFQNEAQLEKSRLLSDRFSAERPKGSFSTLEIQRTEQGDSAMYLCASSLVPQHYGYTFGSGTRLTVV.

The chain combines TRBV12-3 or TRBV12-4 with TRBJ2-7; the D is unclear. This CDR3 is 12 amino acids long. Trimming removed 6 bases from V and 2 bases from J, with 8 bases in between. CDR3 residues: CASSTDTYEQYF. The CDR3, as DNA: TGTGCCAGCAGCACAGACACCTACGAGCAGTACTTC.

This clonotype was picked up many times. The rearrangement uses TRBV20-1 and TRBJ1-5, with 10 bases matching TRBD1. The CDR3 is 15 amino acids. V dropped 3 bases and J dropped 6; count of bases not matched to a gene: 8. The germline CDR1 and CDR2 sequences are DFQATT and SNEGSKA (reference sequence). CDR3 nucleotides: TGCAGTGCTAGTAGGGACAGGGGAAGGGGTCAGCCCCAGCATTTT. Translation: CSASRDRGRGQPQHF.

The gene calls are TRBV15 and TRBJ2-1, with 15 bases that match TRBD2. Germline CDR1 LNHNV, CDR2 YYDKDF (reference sequence). J gave up 7 bases and V 5 bases, and 0 bases lay outside the gene matches. This CDR3 is built from 14 residues. The CDR3 here is CATSGTSGRNEQFF. CDR3 DNA sequence: TGTGCCACCAGCGGGACTAGCGGGAGGAATGAGCAGTTCTTC.

Ten or more counts support this clonotype. The V gene is TRBV6-2 or TRBV6-3, the J gene TRBJ2-2; 7 nucleotides line up with TRBD1. CDR1 is MNHEY and CDR2 is SVGEGT in the germline V gene. The trim removed 6 bases at V and 1 base at J, leaving 11 bases unmatched. The CDR3 consists of 17 residues. CDR3 loop: CASSHIRQGGNTGELFF. As DNA, the CDR3 is TGTGCCAGCAGCCACATAAGACAGGGTGGGAACACCGGGGAGCTGTTTTTT.

A remark on this clonotype: A clone one base away is much larger, so this may be a read error. It is likely a read error, because the conserved phenylalanine at the end of the CDR3 is missing. This chain joins TRBV20-1 and TRBJ2-7; D possibly corresponds to TRBD1 (6 bases). Germline V gives CDR1 DFQATT, CDR2 SNEGSKA (reference sequence). The CDR3 length is 15 residues. V lost 1 base, J lost 2 bases, and 15 bases lay in between. In DNA form, the CDR3 reads TGCAGTGCTAGAGGGTGGGGACAATCAACCTACGAGCAGTACTTG. Translated, it gives CSARGWGQSTYEQYL.

This clonotype was found many times. The V gene is TRBV5-1, the J gene TRBJ2-1; a possible D gene is TRBD2 (6 bases). V gave up 2 bases and J gave up 0 bases, with 12 bases separating them. Germline lookup yields CDR1 SGHRS and CDR2 YFSETQ. The CDR3 contains 16 residues. CDR3 amino acids: CASSFLSGYSYNEQFF. For the CDR3, the DNA is TGCGCCAGCAGCTTTTTGAGCGGGTACTCCTACAATGAGCAGTTCTTC.

This clonotype appeared many times. The chain employs TRBV5-5 and TRBJ1-2; 7 bases align to TRBD1. This CDR3 is built from 14 residues. The germline CDR1 and CDR2 sequences are SGHKS and YYEKEE (reference sequence). The junction had 2 bases not matched to a gene; V was cut back by 0 bases and J by 3 bases. CDR3 DNA: TGTGCCAGCAGCTTGGAGGGGGCAGACTATGGCTACACCTTC. Translated, it gives CASSLEGADYGYTF.

This clonotype appeared a few times. V is TRBV5-1 and J is TRBJ1-2; TRBD1 matches at 8 bases. CDR1 SGHRS and CDR2 YFSETQ come from the germline V gene. The CDR3 contains 15 residues. The V and J ends lost 4 bases and 4 bases, in that order; junction bases with no gene match: 9. Here the CDR3 reads CASSATPGQVYGYTF. The CDR3, as DNA: TGCGCCAGCAGCGCTACTCCGGGACAGGTCTATGGCTACACCTTC.

The chain carries TRBV29-1 and TRBJ1-1; tentatively, D is TRBD1 (5 bases). The CDR3 contains 12 residues. V shed 7 bases and J shed 5 bases, with 14 bases lying between them. Germline CDR1 SQVTM, CDR2 ANQGSEA. The CDR3 nucleotides are TGCAGCGCTGAGCGGGGGATAACTGAAGCTTTCTTT. Its protein product is CSAERGITEAFF.

This chain uses TRBV5-1 with TRBJ1-1, with D uncertain. The CDR3 runs 16 residues. CDR1 SGHRS and CDR2 YFSETQ come from the germline V gene. V was cut by 0 bases and J by 7 bases, with 19 bases left in between. The CDR3 DNA sequence: TGCGCCAGCAGCTTGGGATCGCCCACCGGGTCTCTTGAAGCTTTCTTT. It encodes CASSLGSPTGSLEAFF.

This clonotype showed up just a few times. This chain links TRBV29-1 with TRBJ2-7; 7 bases fit TRBD1. Germline V gene data show CDR1 as SQVTM and CDR2 as ANQGSEA. Trimming took 7 bases from V and 0 from J; bases not matched to a gene: 3. The CDR3 covers 12 residues. CDR3 bases: TGCAGCGCCGGGGACAGCTCCTACGAGCAGTACTTC. Its protein is CSAGDSSYEQYF.

This clonotype was found many times. This chain uses TRBV12-3 or TRBV12-4 with TRBJ1-5, with unresolved D. The V and J ends lost 1 base and 9 bases respectively, with 7 bases between them. The CDR3 has 12 amino acids. CDR3 region: CASSLVRRPQHF. CDR3 DNA: TGTGCCAGCAGTTTAGTCCGTAGGCCCCAGCATTTT.

The chain combines TRBV25-1 with TRBJ2-6; no clear D. V dropped 7 bases and J dropped 2 bases, with 9 bases sitting between them. There are 14 residues in the CDR3. Germline values: CDR1 MGHDK, CDR2 SYGVNS. The CDR3 is CASTGLPGANVLTF. The DNA of the CDR3 is TGTGCCAGCACGGGCCTACCTGGGGCCAACGTCCTGACTTTC.

The chain couples TRBV15 to TRBJ1-2; no definite D call. From germline, CDR1 is LNHNV and CDR2 YYDKDF (reference sequence). Between the trimmed V and J ends, which lost 1 base and 4 bases, there was a span of 10 bases. CDR3 size: 14 residues. For the CDR3, the DNA is TGTGCCACCAGCAGAGGAGGCAGCCTCTATGGCTACACCTTC. Amino acid sequence: CATSRGGSLYGYTF.

A few counts support this clonotype. The chain's CDR3 is CASSWTGWDTGELFF. CDR3 DNA: TGTGCCAGCAGCTGGACAGGGTGGGACACCGGGGAGCTGTTTTTT. The chain joins TRBV12-3 or TRBV12-4 to TRBJ2-2; 8 nucleotides line up with TRBD1. CDR3 size: 15 residues. With V trimmed by 6 bases and J by 3 bases, 6 bases remained unmatched.